The 2 T cell receptor beta chains reported below all come from one sample, sequenced in a study of T cells in Graves' hyperthyroidism and ophthalmopathy. RNA transcripts yielded amplified TCR beta CDR3 regions. Researchers ran a first-round RT-PCR on the TCR CDR3 using the HTBI primer set. TCRdb reprocessed the multiplex PCR reads with MiXCR, giving one entry per CDR3 protein. The sample gives more than 500,000 distinct CDR3 sequences, about 17% of which show up once; 3.8% is in the top ten. The sequencing input was blood. The receptors shown here come from a woman aged 25 to 39 with Graves' hyperthyroidism.

The chain uses TRBV27 and TRBJ1-1; D unresolved. This CDR3 region has 13 residues. The ends were cut back, 5 bases at V and 4 bases at J, with 11 bases in the middle. The germline CDR1 and CDR2 sequences are MNHEY and SMNVEV (reference sequence). CDR3 coding DNA: TGTGCCAGCAGTATTCTTGACGGCACTGAAGCTTTCTTT. This codes for CASSILDGTEAFF.

This clonotype was found a few times. The genes are TRBV20-1 and TRBJ2-2; no clear D. CDR3 length: 14 residues. CDR1 and CDR2 (germline): DFQATT, SNEGSKA (reference sequence). V was trimmed by 5 bases and J by 0 bases, leaving 10 bases between them. CDR3 region: CSAQAFANTGELFF. CDR3 coding DNA: TGCAGTGCTCAAGCGTTCGCGAACACCGGGGAGCTGTTTTTT.